This T cell receptor (beta chain) was sequenced for a study of T cells in Graves' hyperthyroidism and ophthalmopathy. Amplification of TCR beta CDR3 regions used RNA as the template. HTBI primers were used for first-round RT-PCR of the TCR CDR3. TCRdb fed the multiplex PCR reads into MiXCR, producing one record per CDR3 protein. Of nearly 600,000 distinct CDR3 sequences in the sample, approximately 14% were seen once. The table lists this clonotype with many counts. Per the germline V gene, CDR1 is DFQATT and CDR2 is SNEGSKA (reference sequence). The V end was cut by 2 bases, the J end by 2 bases, with 9 bases between. The CDR3 sequence is 13 residues long.

Sequencing used blood. V and J are TRBV20-1 and TRBJ1-1; D is undetermined. This TCR was sampled from a woman under 30 with Graves' ophthalmopathy. The CDR3 loop reads CSARQQSNTEAFF. For the CDR3, the DNA is TGCAGTGCTAGACAACAGTCCAACACTGAAGCTTTCTTT.